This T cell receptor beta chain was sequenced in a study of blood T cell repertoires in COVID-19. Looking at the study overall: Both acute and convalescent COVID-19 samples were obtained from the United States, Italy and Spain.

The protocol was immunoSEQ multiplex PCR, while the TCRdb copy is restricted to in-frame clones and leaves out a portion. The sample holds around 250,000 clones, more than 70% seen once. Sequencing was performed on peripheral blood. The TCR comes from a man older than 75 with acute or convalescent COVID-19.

The DNA of the CDR3 is TGTGCCAGCGGAAAGGGGGGGAACTATGGCTACACCTTC. This codes for CASGKGGNYGYTF. The V gene is TRBV12-3 or TRBV12-4, the J gene TRBJ1-2, with D tentatively TRBD1 (6 bases). V lost 8 bases, J lost 2 bases, and 12 bases lay in between. The CDR3 contains 13 residues.